The rows below give T cell receptor beta chains drawn from one sample of a study of blood T cells in healthy people across ages. One entry per CDR3 protein results from TCRdb running MiXCR on the 5' RACE reads. Of about 1.7 million distinct CDR3 sequences in the sample, approximately 30% were seen once. The sequencing input was blood. The receptors shown here come from a woman in her thirties in good health. CDR3s include the opening cysteine and the closing phenylalanine or tryptophan. Each record gives: V gene, D gene, clone size, J gene, CDR3 protein, CDR3 DNA. D genes are given only for firm matches. Rows give clone size only sometimes, using once, few, many, or a class for an expanded clone.

v_gene: TRBV15; d_gene: .; abundance: .; j_gene: TRBJ2-7; CDR3aa: CATSREAIWWGEQYF; CDR3nt: TGTGCCACCAGCAGAGAAGCTATCTGGTGGGGCGAGCAGTACTTC
v_gene: TRBV5-6; d_gene: TRBD2; abundance: many; j_gene: TRBJ2-5; CDR3aa: CASSWGGRSETQYF; CDR3nt: TGTGCCAGCAGCTGGGGAGGGAGGAGCGAGACCCAGTACTTC
v_gene: TRBV7-2; d_gene: TRBD2; abundance: many; j_gene: TRBJ2-3; CDR3aa: CASSPGLAGPTDTQYF; CDR3nt: TGTGCCAGCAGCCCCGGACTAGCGGGACCCACAGATACGCAGTATTTT
v_gene: TRBV7-9; d_gene: TRBD1; abundance: many; j_gene: TRBJ2-5; CDR3aa: CASSSRQGQETQYF; CDR3nt: TGTGCCAGCAGCTCCCGACAGGGACAAGAGACCCAGTACTTC
v_gene: TRBV6-7; d_gene: .; abundance: .; j_gene: TRBJ2-5; CDR3aa: CASSYGHSEETQYF; CDR3nt: TGTGCCAGCAGTTACGGACACTCCGAAGAGACCCAGTACTTC
v_gene: TRBV6-5; d_gene: .; abundance: .; j_gene: TRBJ1-5; CDR3aa: CASSPEPRYQPQHF; CDR3nt: TGTGCCAGCAGTCCTGAGCCCCGCTATCAGCCCCAGCATTTT
v_gene: TRBV5-1; d_gene: TRBD2; abundance: few; j_gene: TRBJ2-1; CDR3aa: CASSLGTSGIDNEQFF; CDR3nt: TGCGCCAGCAGCTTGGGTACTAGCGGGATAGACAATGAGCAGTTCTTC
v_gene: TRBV5-6; d_gene: .; abundance: .; j_gene: TRBJ1-6; CDR3aa: CASSKNIEEPLHF; CDR3nt: TGTGCCAGCAGCAAAAATATCGAGGAACCCCTCCACTTT
v_gene: TRBV12-3/TRBV12-4; d_gene: TRBD1; abundance: many; j_gene: TRBJ1-2; CDR3aa: CASGDRTGSYGYTF; CDR3nt: TGTGCCAGCGGAGACCGGACAGGGTCCTATGGCTACACCTTC
v_gene: TRBV5-1; d_gene: TRBD1; abundance: .; j_gene: TRBJ1-1; CDR3aa: CASSWKPGTDRKAFF; CDR3nt: TGCGCCAGCAGCTGGAAACCCGGGACAGATAGAAAAGCTTTCTTT
v_gene: TRBV5-6; d_gene: .; abundance: few; j_gene: TRBJ1-2; CDR3aa: CASSAVANYGYTF; CDR3nt: TGTGCCAGCAGCGCGGTAGCTAACTATGGCTACACCTTC
v_gene: TRBV6-6; d_gene: TRBD2; abundance: .; j_gene: TRBJ2-7; CDR3aa: CASSYGTSGPYNEQYF; CDR3nt: TGTGCCAGCAGTTACGGGACTAGCGGCCCCTACAATGAGCAGTACTTC
v_gene: TRBV5-1; d_gene: .; abundance: few; j_gene: TRBJ1-1; CDR3aa: CASSLRYGDTEAFF; CDR3nt: TGCGCCAGCAGCTTGCGTTATGGGGACACTGAAGCTTTCTTT
v_gene: TRBV20-1; d_gene: .; abundance: .; j_gene: TRBJ2-7; CDR3aa: CSAHGLAGYEQYF; CDR3nt: TGCAGTGCTCACGGACTTGCAGGCTACGAGCAGTACTTC
v_gene: TRBV5-4; d_gene: .; abundance: many; j_gene: TRBJ2-1; CDR3aa: CASSSDLSSYNEQFF; CDR3nt: TGTGCCAGCAGCTCGGACTTATCCTCCTACAATGAGCAGTTCTTC
v_gene: TRBV18; d_gene: .; abundance: .; j_gene: TRBJ1-1; CDR3aa: CASSPPQGRNTEAFF; CDR3nt: TGTGCCAGCTCACCACCACAGGGAAGGAACACTGAAGCTTTCTTT
v_gene: TRBV11-2; d_gene: TRBD2; abundance: .; j_gene: TRBJ2-1; CDR3aa: CASTSQGRTSGGYNEQFF; CDR3nt: TGTGCCAGCACCTCACAGGGTAGGACTAGCGGGGGCTACAATGAGCAGTTCTTC
v_gene: TRBV30; d_gene: TRBD2; abundance: .; j_gene: TRBJ2-1; CDR3aa: CAWSTLAGLNNEQFF; CDR3nt: TGTGCCTGGAGTACACTAGCGGGACTGAACAATGAGCAGTTCTTC
v_gene: TRBV7-6; d_gene: TRBD2; abundance: .; j_gene: TRBJ2-3; CDR3aa: CASSLSGGAPQDTQYF; CDR3nt: TGTGCCAGCAGCTTGAGCGGGGGGGCTCCCCAAGATACGCAGTATTTT
v_gene: TRBV12-3/TRBV12-4; d_gene: TRBD1; abundance: few; j_gene: TRBJ1-2; CDR3aa: CASSRTGAPENYGYTF; CDR3nt: TGTGCCAGCAGCCGGACAGGGGCGCCGGAGAACTATGGCTACACCTTC
v_gene: TRBV11-2; d_gene: TRBD2; abundance: .; j_gene: TRBJ2-1; CDR3aa: CASSLRLAEGDEQFF; CDR3nt: TGTGCCAGCAGCTTACGACTAGCGGAGGGGGATGAGCAGTTCTTC
v_gene: TRBV24-1; d_gene: TRBD1; abundance: once; j_gene: TRBJ2-1; CDR3aa: CATSPLGTGINEQFF; CDR3nt: TGTGCCACCAGTCCCCTTGGGACAGGGATTAATGAGCAGTTCTTC
v_gene: TRBV30; d_gene: .; abundance: .; j_gene: TRBJ1-5; CDR3aa: CAWSVNGGPQHF; CDR3nt: TGTGCCTGGAGTGTAAATGGGGGGCCCCAGCATTTT
v_gene: TRBV6-5; d_gene: .; abundance: many; j_gene: TRBJ1-2; CDR3aa: CASSYVSGSNYGYTF; CDR3nt: TGTGCCAGCAGTTACGTCTCCGGCTCGAACTATGGCTACACCTTC
v_gene: TRBV2; d_gene: TRBD2; abundance: .; j_gene: TRBJ2-7; CDR3aa: CASRVTGGAYEQYF; CDR3nt: TGTGCCAGCAGAGTCACGGGAGGGGCTTACGAGCAGTACTTC
v_gene: TRBV5-5; d_gene: .; abundance: few; j_gene: TRBJ1-2; CDR3aa: CASSFHDSPYGYTF; CDR3nt: TGTGCCAGCAGCTTTCACGACAGTCCTTATGGCTACACCTTC
v_gene: TRBV7-9; d_gene: TRBD2; abundance: few; j_gene: TRBJ2-3; CDR3aa: CASSFLSGVLADTQYF; CDR3nt: TGTGCCAGCAGCTTTTTAAGCGGGGTTCTTGCAGATACGCAGTATTTT
v_gene: TRBV5-1; d_gene: .; abundance: .; j_gene: TRBJ1-1; CDR3aa: CASSLAGVAEAFF; CDR3nt: TGCGCCAGCAGCTTGGCTGGGGTCGCTGAAGCTTTCTTT
v_gene: TRBV7-9; d_gene: TRBD1; abundance: .; j_gene: TRBJ1-1; CDR3aa: CASSLAWDTGVFAEAFF; CDR3nt: TGTGCCAGCAGCTTAGCCTGGGACACAGGGGTGTTCGCTGAAGCTTTCTTT